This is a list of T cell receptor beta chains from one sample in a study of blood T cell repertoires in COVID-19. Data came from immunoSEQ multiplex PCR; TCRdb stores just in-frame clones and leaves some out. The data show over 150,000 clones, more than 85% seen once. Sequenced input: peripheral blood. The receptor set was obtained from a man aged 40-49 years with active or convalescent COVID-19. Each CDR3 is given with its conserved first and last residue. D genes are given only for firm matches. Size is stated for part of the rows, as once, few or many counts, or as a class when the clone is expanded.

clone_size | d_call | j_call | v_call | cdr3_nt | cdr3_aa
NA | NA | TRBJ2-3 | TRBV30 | TGTGCCTGGAGCGGTGGGACAAGGAGGACAGATACGCAGTATTTT | CAWSGGTRRTDTQYF
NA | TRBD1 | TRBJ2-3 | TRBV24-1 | TGTGCCACCAGTGATCCGGGGACAGGGGATATTGCAGATACGCAGTATTTT | CATSDPGTGDIADTQYF
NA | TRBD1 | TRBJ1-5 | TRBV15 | TGTGCCACCAGCGGGACAGGGGGCGCGTTGGGAAATCAGCCCCAGCATTTT | CATSGTGGALGNQPQHF
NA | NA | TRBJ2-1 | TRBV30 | TGTGCCTGGAGTAGTTACCGGGAGTACAATGAGCAGTTCTTC | CAWSSYREYNEQFF
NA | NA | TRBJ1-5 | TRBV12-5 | TGTGCTAGTGGTTTGAGACAGGGCAATCAGCCCCAGCATTTT | CASGLRQGNQPQHF
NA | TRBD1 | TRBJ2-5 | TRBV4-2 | TGTGCCAGCAGCCAAGAAGGTGAGGGGGCCGAAGAGACCCAGTACTTC | CASSQEGEGAEETQYF
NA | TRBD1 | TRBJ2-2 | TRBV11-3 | TGTGCCAGCAGCGACCGGACAGGGCCCGGGGAGCTGTTTTTT | CASSDRTGPGELFF
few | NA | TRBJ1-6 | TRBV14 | TGTGCCAGCAGCACCCATGGGGCTAATTCACCCCTCCACTTT | CASSTHGANSPLHF
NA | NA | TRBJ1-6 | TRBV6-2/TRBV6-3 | TGTGCCAGCAGTTACGGACAGTTAGGATCACCCCTCCACTTT | CASSYGQLGSPLHF
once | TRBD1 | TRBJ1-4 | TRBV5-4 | TGTCGATTTGGATGGGACAGGGGCGGAACTAATGAAAAACTGTTTTTT | CRFGWDRGGTNEKLFF
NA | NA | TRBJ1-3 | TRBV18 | TGTGCCAGCTCACCAGACGGACAGAACGAGGGGATAGACACCATATATTTT | CASSPDGQNEGIDTIYF
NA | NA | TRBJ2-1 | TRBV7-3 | TGTGCCAGCAGCTCGAGGGTTGGTGAGCAGTTCTTC | CASSSRVGEQFF
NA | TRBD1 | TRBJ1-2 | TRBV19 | TGTGCCAGTAGCCTGGGACAGGGAGACTATGGCTACACCTTC | CASSLGQGDYGYTF
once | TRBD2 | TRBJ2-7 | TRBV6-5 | TGTGCCAGCAGTTATGGGACTAGCGGTTCCTACGAGCAGTACTTC | CASSYGTSGSYEQYF